This T cell receptor beta chain was identified during a study of T-cell memory formation after mild COVID-19. This clonotype occurred a few times. The antigen remains unidentified. Study-wide results and limits: CD4+ contracting clones were mainly CM and EM; CD8+ ones, EMRA. The finding that pre-infection memory included some responding clones suggested that cross-reactive memory joined.

V lost 1 base, J lost 2 bases, and 2 bases stayed unmatched. CDR1 and CDR2 from the germline V gene are LGHNA and YSLEER. The CDR3 extends over 16 amino acids. MiXCR was run by TCRdb on the 5' RACE reads, yielding one entry per CDR3 protein. The table lists about 560,000 distinct CDR3 sequences, 18% of them singletons. The sample comprised PBMCs or a T cell subset sorted from them (not recorded which). The receptor's source is an adult woman who had mild COVID-19 (a few samples of this study predate the infection). Cell type and time point are not known. This rearrangement joins TRBV4-3 to TRBJ2-3; TRBD2 matches at 11 bases. The CDR3 reads CASSQGLAGHTDTQYF. CDR3 nucleotides: TGCGCCAGCAGCCAAGGACTAGCGGGACACACAGATACGCAGTATTTT.